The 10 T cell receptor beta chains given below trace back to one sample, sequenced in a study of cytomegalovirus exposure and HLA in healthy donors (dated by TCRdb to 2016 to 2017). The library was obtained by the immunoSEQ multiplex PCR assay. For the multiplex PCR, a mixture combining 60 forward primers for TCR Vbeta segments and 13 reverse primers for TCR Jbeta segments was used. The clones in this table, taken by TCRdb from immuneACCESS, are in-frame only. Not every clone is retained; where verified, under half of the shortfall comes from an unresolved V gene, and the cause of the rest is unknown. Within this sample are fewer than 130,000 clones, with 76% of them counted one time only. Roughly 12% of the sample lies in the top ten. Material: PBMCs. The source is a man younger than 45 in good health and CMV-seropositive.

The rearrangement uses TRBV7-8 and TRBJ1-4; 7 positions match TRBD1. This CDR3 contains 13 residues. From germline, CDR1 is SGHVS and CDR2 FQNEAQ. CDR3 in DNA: TGTGCGATTAGCCCGGCAGGGGGGTGGGAACTGTTTTTT. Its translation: CAISPAGGWELFF.

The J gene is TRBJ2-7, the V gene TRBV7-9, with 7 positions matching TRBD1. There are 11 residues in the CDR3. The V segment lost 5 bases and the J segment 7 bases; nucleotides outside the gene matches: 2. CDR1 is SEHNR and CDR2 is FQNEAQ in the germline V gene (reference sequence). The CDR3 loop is CASSQGVEQYF. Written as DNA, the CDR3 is TGTGCCAGCAGCCAGGGGGTGGAGCAGTACTTC.

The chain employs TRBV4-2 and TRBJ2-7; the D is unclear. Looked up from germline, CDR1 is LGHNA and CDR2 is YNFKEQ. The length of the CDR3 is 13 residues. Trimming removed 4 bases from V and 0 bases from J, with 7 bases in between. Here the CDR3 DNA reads TGTGCCAGCAGCCCCGTAAACTCCTACGAGCAGTACTTC. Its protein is CASSPVNSYEQYF.

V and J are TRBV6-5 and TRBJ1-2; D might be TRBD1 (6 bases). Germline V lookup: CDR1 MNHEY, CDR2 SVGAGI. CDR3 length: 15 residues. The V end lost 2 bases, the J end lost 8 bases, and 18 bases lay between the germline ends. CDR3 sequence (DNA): TGTGCCAGCAGTTACGGGGGGGCCGCGGGGGCCGGCTACACCTTC. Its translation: CASSYGGAAGAGYTF.

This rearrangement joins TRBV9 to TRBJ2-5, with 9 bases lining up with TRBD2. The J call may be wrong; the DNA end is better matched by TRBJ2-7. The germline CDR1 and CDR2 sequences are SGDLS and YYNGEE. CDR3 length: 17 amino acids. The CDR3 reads CASSPRAGGRFGYEQYF. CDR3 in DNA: TGTGCCAGCAGTCCGCGGGCGGGGGGGCGGTTCGGATACGAGCAGTACTTC.

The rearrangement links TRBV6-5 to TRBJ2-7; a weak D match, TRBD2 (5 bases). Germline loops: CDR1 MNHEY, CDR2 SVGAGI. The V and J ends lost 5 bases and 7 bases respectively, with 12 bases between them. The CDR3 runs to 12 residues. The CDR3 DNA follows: TGTGCCAGCAGTGGGGTTGGGGAGGAGCAGTACTTC. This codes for CASSGVGEEQYF.

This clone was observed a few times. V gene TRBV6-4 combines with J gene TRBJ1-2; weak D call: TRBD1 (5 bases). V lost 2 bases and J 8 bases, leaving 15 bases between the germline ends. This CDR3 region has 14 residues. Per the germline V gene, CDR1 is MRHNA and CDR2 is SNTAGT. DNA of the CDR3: TGTGCCAGCAGTGACGGGGCAGCGACTTCGGGCTACACCTTC. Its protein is CASSDGAATSGYTF.

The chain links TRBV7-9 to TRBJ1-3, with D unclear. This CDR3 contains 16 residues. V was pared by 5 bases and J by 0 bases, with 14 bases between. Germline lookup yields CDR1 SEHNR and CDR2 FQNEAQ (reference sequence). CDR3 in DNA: TGTGCCAGCAGCATCCGAGCGGGGAGCTCTGGAAACACCATATATTTT. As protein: CASSIRAGSSGNTIYF.

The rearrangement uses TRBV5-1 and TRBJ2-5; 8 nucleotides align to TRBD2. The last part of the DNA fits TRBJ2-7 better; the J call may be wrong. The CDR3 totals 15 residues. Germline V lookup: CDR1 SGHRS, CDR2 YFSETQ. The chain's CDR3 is CASSTGTPGGYEQYF. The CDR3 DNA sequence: TGCGCCAGCAGCACTGGGACCCCGGGAGGGTACGAGCAGTACTTC.

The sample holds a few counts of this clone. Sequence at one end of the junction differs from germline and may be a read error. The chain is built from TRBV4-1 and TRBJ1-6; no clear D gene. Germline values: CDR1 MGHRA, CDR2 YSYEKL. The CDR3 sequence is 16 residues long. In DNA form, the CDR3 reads TGTGCCAGCAGCCAAGAAAGTGGCCTTGGGAGTTCACCCCTCCACTTT. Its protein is CASSQESGLGSSPLHF.